Listed here are 21 T cell receptor beta chains from one sample, sequenced in a study of cytomegalovirus exposure and HLA in healthy donors. Produced via immunoSEQ multiplex PCR; TCRdb's table is partial and in-frame only. Of 120,000 to 150,000 clones in the sample, roughly 90% were seen once. Sequences were obtained from PBMCs. The receptor source for this set is a man between 18 and 35 years old in good health and CMV-seropositive.

As for this clone: Germline is not matched at one junction end, which may reflect a read error. This chain uses TRBV10-1 with TRBJ1-1, with 10 nucleotides matching TRBD1. The CDR3 loop spans 19 amino acids. Germline V gene sequence: CDR1 WNHNN, CDR2 SYGVQD (reference sequence). CDR3 residues: CASSESSIAGTGENPEAFF. As DNA, the CDR3 is TGCGCCAGCAGTGAATCCTCTATAGCCGGGACAGGGGAGAACCCTGAAGCTTTCTTT.

The chain recombines TRBV6-1 with TRBJ2-3; weak D call: TRBD2 (5 bases). V was shortened by 4 bases and J by 0 bases, with 14 bases between the two germline ends. This CDR3 is built from 16 residues. From germline, CDR1 is MNHNS and CDR2 SASEGT. The CDR3 here is CASSGTGSFSTDTQYF. Here the CDR3 DNA reads TGTGCCAGCAGTGGAACGGGATCCTTTAGCACAGATACGCAGTATTTT.

Only one count was recorded for this clone. This chain uses TRBV6-1 with TRBJ2-1, with 8 positions matching TRBD2. The CDR3 consists of 16 residues. The germline V gene encodes CDR1 MNHNS and CDR2 SASEGT. V gave up 0 bases and J gave up 7 bases; unmatched junction bases: 8. The chain's CDR3 is CASSEALSGGLNEQFF. DNA for the CDR3: TGTGCCAGCAGTGAAGCGTTGAGCGGGGGTTTGAATGAGCAGTTCTTC.

The rearrangement joins TRBV14 to TRBJ1-2; D is perhaps TRBD1 (6 bases). With 1 base removed from V and 8 bases from J, the gap between germline ends came to 17 bases. Germline V gives CDR1 SGHDN, CDR2 FVKESK. This CDR3 contains 15 residues. The CDR3 DNA follows: TGTGCCAGCAGCCAAGTCGGCAGGGGCGCACTGGGCTACACCTTC. It yields the protein CASSQVGRGALGYTF.

The V and J genes are TRBV25-1 and TRBJ1-4, with 8 nucleotides matching TRBD1. The trim removed 2 bases at V and 4 bases at J, leaving 6 bases unmatched. This CDR3 has 16 amino acids. The germline V gene encodes CDR1 MGHDK and CDR2 SYGVNS. CDR3 loop: CASSEVTGAYNEKLFF. The CDR3 nucleotides are TGTGCCAGCAGTGAAGTGACAGGGGCTTATAATGAAAAACTGTTTTTT.

The chain carries TRBV4-1 and TRBJ1-3; possible D gene TRBD1, 5 bases. Germline V gene sequence: CDR1 MGHRA, CDR2 YSYEKL. The CDR3 length is 15 residues. V was pared by 1 base and J by 4 bases, with 11 bases between. CDR3 DNA sequence: TGCGCCAGCAGCCAAGCGGAGGGGCCAGGAAACACCATATATTTT. This encodes CASSQAEGPGNTIYF.

The genes are TRBV5-1 and TRBJ2-5; 12 nucleotides agree with TRBD2. The length of the CDR3 is 15 residues. The trim removed 3 bases at V and 2 bases at J, leaving 2 bases unmatched. Germline CDR1 is SGHRS and CDR2 is YFSETQ. The CDR3 region is CASSYLAGGQETQYF. CDR3 DNA sequence: TGCGCCAGCAGCTACCTAGCGGGGGGGCAAGAGACCCAGTACTTC.

This clone was seen only once. V usage is TRBV29-1 and J usage is TRBJ1-1; 7 bases are shared with TRBD1. Germline V gives CDR1 SQVTM, CDR2 ANQGSEA. The CDR3 covers 12 residues. V was pared by 5 bases and J by 6 bases, with 6 bases of the junction left unmatched. The CDR3 here is CSVTGTAAEAFF. The DNA of the CDR3 is TGCAGCGTTACCGGGACAGCCGCTGAAGCTTTCTTT.

The chain recombines TRBV2 with TRBJ2-3; the D gene is possibly TRBD1 (6 bases). There are 16 residues in the CDR3. Trimming left V 7 bases short and J 2 bases short, with 19 bases between. Germline V lookup: CDR1 SNHLY, CDR2 FYNNEI. The chain's CDR3 is CASNLQGQIFTDTQYF. Written as DNA, the CDR3 is TGTGCCAGCAACCTCCAGGGACAAATTTTCACAGATACGCAGTATTTT.

The V call is TRBV27, the J call TRBJ1-6; D gene unclear. CDR3 length: 14 amino acids. Germline lookup yields CDR1 MNHEY and CDR2 SMNVEV (reference sequence). V was cut by 3 bases and J by 7 bases, with 10 bases left in between. CDR3 in DNA: TGTGCCAGCAGTTTGAACGGAGTGAATTCACCCCTCCACTTT. It translates to CASSLNGVNSPLHF.

In its sample, this clone was seen once. The V call is TRBV6-1, the J call TRBJ2-3; D is perhaps TRBD2 (5 bases). Trimming stripped 0 bases from V and 6 bases from J, with 16 bases between. Germline CDR1 is MNHNS and CDR2 is SASEGT. The CDR3 loop spans 16 amino acids. The CDR3 reads CASSEAFRGLEDTQYF. As DNA, the CDR3 is TGTGCCAGCAGTGAAGCGTTCCGGGGTCTGGAGGATACGCAGTATTTT.

The V call is TRBV19, the J call TRBJ2-3; D call uncertain. Between the trimmed V and J ends, which lost 3 bases and 0 bases, there was a span of 19 bases. The CDR3 loop spans 18 amino acids. Germline assignment: CDR1 LNHDA and CDR2 SQIVND (reference sequence). CDR3 sequence (DNA): TGTGCCAGTAGTATCTGGCAGGATTCCTTTTTTAGCACAGATACGCAGTATTTT. This translates into CASSIWQDSFFSTDTQYF.

CDR3 loop: CASSQVRSGRGETQYF. The CDR3 DNA reads as TGCGCCAGCAGCCAAGTTCGGAGCGGGAGAGGGGAGACCCAGTACTTC. The chain employs TRBV4-1 and TRBJ2-5; TRBD2 aligns across 8 bases. J lost 5 bases, V lost 1 base, and 9 bases had no gene match. Germline values: CDR1 MGHRA, CDR2 YSYEKL. The CDR3 runs 16 residues.

This chain connects TRBV6-1 to TRBJ2-5; maybe TRBD1 (6 bases). Trimming removed 1 base from V and 1 base from J, with 10 bases in between. From germline, CDR1 is MNHNS and CDR2 SASEGT. The CDR3 covers 15 residues. DNA of the CDR3: TGTGCCAGCAGTGAAGGGTGGGGGCTCCAAGAGACCCAGTACTTC. This sequence encodes CASSEGWGLQETQYF.

The rearrangement uses TRBV13 and TRBJ1-6, with D maybe TRBD1 (5 bases). Trimming took 4 bases from V and 7 from J, leaving 14 bases between them. In germline, CDR1 is PRHDT, CDR2 FYEKMQ (reference sequence). The CDR3 contains 15 residues. The CDR3 protein is CASSSWRGENSPLHF. The DNA of the CDR3 is TGTGCCAGCAGCTCTTGGCGGGGGGAGAATTCACCCCTCCACTTT.

The chain couples TRBV10-1 to TRBJ1-1, with D possibly matching TRBD1 (5 bases). CDR3 size: 14 residues. V lost 4 bases, J lost 0 bases, and 9 bases lay in between. Germline CDR1 reads WNHNN; CDR2 reads SYGVQD (reference sequence). CDR3: CASSGGVLNTEAFF. The CDR3 DNA is TGCGCCAGCAGTGGGGGGGTTCTGAACACTGAAGCTTTCTTT.

The chain joins TRBV6-1 to TRBJ2-7, with 10 nucleotides matching TRBD2. The CDR3 length is 16 residues. CDR1 MNHNS and CDR2 SASEGT come from the germline V gene. The trim removed 3 bases at V and 5 bases at J, leaving 10 bases unmatched. The CDR3 nucleotides read TGTGCCAGCAGTGACGGACCTAGCGGGAGAAACCACGAGCAGTACTTC. This codes for CASSDGPSGRNHEQYF.

V is TRBV6-5 and J is TRBJ2-2; perhaps TRBD2 as D (7 bases). V shed 2 bases and J shed 4 bases, with 11 bases lying between them. Germline V gene data show CDR1 as MNHEY and CDR2 as SVGAGI. This CDR3 region has 15 residues. The CDR3 coding sequence is TGTGCCAGCAGTTACAGGGGGGGGAGCACCGGGGAGCTGTTTTTT. It codes for CASSYRGGSTGELFF.

This chain joins TRBV14 and TRBJ2-3; possible D gene TRBD2, 5 bases. This CDR3 region has 14 residues. V was shortened by 4 bases and J by 4 bases, with 12 bases between the two germline ends. The V gene's germline CDR1 is SGHDN and CDR2 FVKESK. CDR3 sequence reads: CASSRTQAADTQYF. The DNA of the CDR3 is TGTGCCAGCAGCCGGACTCAAGCCGCAGATACGCAGTATTTT. Supplemented by reference TRBV14 and TRBJ2-3, the full variable domain reads EAGVTQFPSHSVIEKGQTVTLRCDPISGHDNLYWYRRVMGKEIKFLLHFVKESKQDESGMPNNRFLAERTGGTYSTLKVQPAELEDSGVYFCASSRTQAADTQYFGPGTRLTVL.

Only one count was recorded for this clone. J is TRBJ2-1 and V is TRBV9; 7 bases map to TRBD2. The V gene end was trimmed by 3 bases and the J gene end by 7 bases; junction bases not matched to a gene: 4. The CDR3 extends over 13 amino acids. Germline V lookup: CDR1 SGDLS, CDR2 YYNGEE. CDR3 in amino acids: CASSGPSGNEQFF. CDR3 in DNA: TGTGCCAGCAGCGGTCCTAGCGGTAATGAGCAGTTCTTC. Variable domain in full (rest from reference TRBV9 and TRBJ2-1): DSGVTQTPKHLITATGQRVTLRCSPRSGDLSVYWYQQSLDQGLQFLIQYYNGEERAKGNILERFSAQQFPDLHSELNLSSLELGDSALYFCASSGPSGNEQFFGPGTRLTVL.

The rearrangement joins TRBV7-2 to TRBJ1-2; 8 bases map to TRBD1. J was trimmed by 8 bases and V by 5 bases; bases with no gene match: 10. Germline CDR1 SGHTA, CDR2 FQGNSA. This CDR3 region has 14 residues. The DNA of the CDR3 is TGTGCCAGCAGCCCCGGACAGGGACTTGGGGGCTACACCTTC. It yields the protein CASSPGQGLGGYTF.